This TCR beta chain was sequenced for a study of T-cell memory formation after mild COVID-19. Study-level information: In these data, TCR clusters were largely donor specific.

Whole-study findings and limits: Most CD4+ clones that shrank were in CM and EM, while CD8+ ones turned up in EMRA.

A remark on this clonotype: No antigen is known for it.

The CDR3 spans 10 residues. Germline V gene sequence: CDR1 SEHNR, CDR2 FQNEAQ (reference sequence). V dropped 8 bases and J dropped 11 bases, with 7 bases sitting between them. The authors produced TCR alpha and TCR beta cDNA libraries with sample barcodes and UMIs by 5'RACE using constant-segment primers. TCRdb used MiXCR to reprocess the 5' RACE reads, holding one entry per CDR3 protein. Of 75,000 to 95,000 distinct CDR3 sequences in the sample, about 15% are singletons; the top ten hold roughly two fifths. The receptor was derived from a man in his late teens or twenties who had mild COVID-19 (a few samples of this study predate the infection). Cell type and time point are not known. The chain recombines TRBV7-9 with TRBJ1-6; the D is unclear. The sample was PBMCs or a T cell subset sorted from them (not recorded which). This CDR3 reads CASDIAPLHF. The CDR3 nucleotides are TGTGCCAGCGATATTGCACCCCTCCACTTT. The variable domain in full, completed from reference TRBV7-9 and TRBJ1-6, reads DTGVSQNPRHKITKRGQNVTFRCDPISEHNRLYWYRQTLGQGPEFLTYFQNEAQLEKSRLLSDRFSAERPKGSFSTLEIQRTEQGDSAMYLCASDIAPLHFGNGTRLTVT.